This T cell receptor beta chain was observed in a study of shared clonotypes between healthy human individuals. With regard to this clone: The antigen is not known.

Into CD45RA+ naive and CD45RA-negative memory subsets, the CD4+ cells were split. Per the original data handling: ImmunoSEQ yielded junction-only sequences lacking quality scores, so filtering differed. Clones were read by immunoSEQ multiplex PCR, and TCRdb kept only the in-frame ones, dropping some. That table is the source of V, J and clone size, and D and trimming were worked out from the DNA. In the table there are roughly 1.4 million clones, about 98.5% of which are singletons. V lost 6 bases and J lost 0; bases outside the gene matches: 1. Germline CDR1 is MRHNA and CDR2 is SNTAGT. The CDR3 consists of 14 residues. Whole-study findings and limits: Sampling was confined to blood; repertoires within tissues likely differ.

The receptor was derived from a man aged 25-45 years in good health. The V call is TRBV6-4, the J call TRBJ2-2; 7 bases line up with TRBD2. The sample taken for sequencing was naive CD4+ T cells sorted from blood. Sample subset: CD45RA+ positively selected. CDR3 coding DNA: TGTGCCAGCAGGGCGGGAGCGAACACCGGGGAGCTGTTTTTT. It encodes CASRAGANTGELFF.